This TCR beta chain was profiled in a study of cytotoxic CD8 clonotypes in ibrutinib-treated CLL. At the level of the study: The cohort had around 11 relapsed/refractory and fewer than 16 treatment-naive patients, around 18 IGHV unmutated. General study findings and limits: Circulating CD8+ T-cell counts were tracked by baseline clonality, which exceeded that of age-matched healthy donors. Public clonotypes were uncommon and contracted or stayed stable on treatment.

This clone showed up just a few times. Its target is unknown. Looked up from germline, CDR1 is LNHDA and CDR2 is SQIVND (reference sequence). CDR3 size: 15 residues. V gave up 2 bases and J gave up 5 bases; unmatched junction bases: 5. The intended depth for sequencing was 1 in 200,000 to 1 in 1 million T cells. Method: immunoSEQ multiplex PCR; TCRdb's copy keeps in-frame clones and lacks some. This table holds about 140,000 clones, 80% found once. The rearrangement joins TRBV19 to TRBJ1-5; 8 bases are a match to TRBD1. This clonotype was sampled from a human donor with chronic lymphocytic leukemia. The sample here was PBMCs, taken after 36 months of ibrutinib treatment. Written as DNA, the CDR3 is TGTGCCAGTAGTATAACAGGGGGGCATTATCAGCCCCAGCATTTT. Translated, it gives CASSITGGHYQPQHF.